This T cell receptor (beta chain) was captured by sequencing in a study of cytomegalovirus exposure and HLA in healthy donors. The CDR3 has 16 amino acids. V was cut by 0 bases and J by 0 bases, with 13 bases left in between. Germline lookup yields CDR1 SGHRS and CDR2 YFSETQ. The table came from immunoSEQ multiplex PCR; TCRdb's copy has only in-frame clones and leaves some out. The sample holds tens of thousands of clones, roughly 94% seen once. This clonotype was sampled from a man aged 18 to 29 in good health and CMV-seropositive. The chain couples TRBV5-1 to TRBJ2-7; TRBD2 is a possible D gene (5 bases). The material sequenced was PBMCs. DNA of the CDR3: TGCGCCAGCAGCTTGGGATTTGGGAGATCCTCCTACGAGCAGTACTTC. Translating it yields CASSLGFGRSSYEQYF.